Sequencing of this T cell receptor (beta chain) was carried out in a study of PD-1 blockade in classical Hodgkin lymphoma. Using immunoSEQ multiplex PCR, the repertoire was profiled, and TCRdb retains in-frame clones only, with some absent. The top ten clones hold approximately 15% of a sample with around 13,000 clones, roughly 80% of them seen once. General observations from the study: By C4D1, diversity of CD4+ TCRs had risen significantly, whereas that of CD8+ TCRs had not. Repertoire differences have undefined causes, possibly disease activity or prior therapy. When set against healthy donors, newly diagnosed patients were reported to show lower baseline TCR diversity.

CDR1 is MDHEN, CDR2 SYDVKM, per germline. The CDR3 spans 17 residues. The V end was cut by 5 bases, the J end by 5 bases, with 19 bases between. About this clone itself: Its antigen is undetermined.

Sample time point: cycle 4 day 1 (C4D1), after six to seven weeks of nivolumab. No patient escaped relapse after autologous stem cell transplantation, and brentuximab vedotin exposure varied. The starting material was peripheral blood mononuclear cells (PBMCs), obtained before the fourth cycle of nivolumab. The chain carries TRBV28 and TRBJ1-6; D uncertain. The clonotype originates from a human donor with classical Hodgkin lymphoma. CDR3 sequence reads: CASSPGPTTVHNSPLHF. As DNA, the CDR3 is TGTGCCAGCAGTCCCGGGCCTACGACGGTCCATAATTCACCCCTCCACTTT.